The sequence of this T cell receptor beta chain was determined in a study of blood T cell repertoires in COVID-19. This clone was picked up a small number of times. Methods used by the authors: Reference gene primer amplification in the assay estimated nucleated cell counts. Clones were read by immunoSEQ multiplex PCR, and TCRdb kept only the in-frame ones, dropping some. The V and J calls and clone size are taken from that table; D and trimming were inferred from the DNA. This sample yields about 62,000 clones, of which roughly 86% are seen a single time; roughly 0.94% belongs to the top ten. This CDR3 spans 14 amino acids. Trimming cost V 0 bases and J 1 base, with 6 bases left between them. CDR1 and CDR2 (germline): KGHSY, FQNENV.

The rearrangement uses TRBV16 and TRBJ1-2; D gene ambiguous. This TCR derives from a man between 65 and 85 years old with acute or convalescent COVID-19. The sequencing input was peripheral blood. Here the CDR3 DNA reads TGTGCCAGCAGCCAATCCAACGGTAACTATGGCTACACCTTC. This gives the protein CASSQSNGNYGYTF.